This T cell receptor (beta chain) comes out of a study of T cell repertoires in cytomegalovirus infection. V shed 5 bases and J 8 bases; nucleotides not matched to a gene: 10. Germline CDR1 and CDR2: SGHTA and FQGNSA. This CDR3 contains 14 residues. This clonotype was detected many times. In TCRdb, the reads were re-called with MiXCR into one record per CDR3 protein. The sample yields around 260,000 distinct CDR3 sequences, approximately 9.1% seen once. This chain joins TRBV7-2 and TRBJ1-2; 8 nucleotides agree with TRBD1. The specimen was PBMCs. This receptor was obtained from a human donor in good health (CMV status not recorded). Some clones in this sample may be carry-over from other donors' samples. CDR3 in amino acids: CASSVGQGRGGYTF. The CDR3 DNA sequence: TGTGCCAGCAGCGTCGGACAGGGCCGAGGGGGCTACACCTTC.